These T cell receptor beta chains were read from a single sample in a study of shared clonotypes between healthy human individuals. Measured with immunoSEQ multiplex PCR; TCRdb has only the in-frame clones, and not every one. The sample contains roughly 330,000 clones, 74% of which appear only once. The source material was memory CD4+ T cells sorted from blood. The source of these receptors is a man aged 30 to 45 in good health. Both conserved end residues are part of each CDR3. Each record gives: CDR3 DNA, CDR3 protein, J gene, V gene, clone size, D gene. D genes are given only for firm matches. Only part of the rows carry a size: once, few, many, or a class if the clone is expanded.

CDR3nt: TGTGCCAGTTCCCCTTTTGGGGGAGCGAACACCGGGGAGCTGTTTTTT
CDR3aa: CASSPFGGANTGELFF
j_gene: TRBJ2-2
v_gene: TRBV19
abundance: NA
d_gene: NA

CDR3nt: TGTGCCAGCAGGGTAGGGGGCGGCTCCTACGAGCAGTACTTC
CDR3aa: CASRVGGGSYEQYF
j_gene: TRBJ2-7
v_gene: TRBV7-2
abundance: many
d_gene: TRBD1

CDR3nt: TGTGCCAGCAGAAAAGGGGGCATGGATGAAAAACTGTTTTTT
CDR3aa: CASRKGGMDEKLFF
j_gene: TRBJ1-4
v_gene: TRBV27
abundance: NA
d_gene: TRBD1

CDR3nt: TGTGCCAGCAGCTTATTAGGCGGGAAAAACACTGAAGCTTTCTTT
CDR3aa: CASSLLGGKNTEAFF
j_gene: TRBJ1-1
v_gene: TRBV7-8
abundance: NA
d_gene: NA

CDR3nt: TGCAGCGTAGTCAAATCAGGACGGATCCAAGAGACCCAGTACTTC
CDR3aa: CSVVKSGRIQETQYF
j_gene: TRBJ2-5
v_gene: TRBV29-1
abundance: NA
d_gene: NA

CDR3nt: TGTGCCAGCAGTTTCACCGGGACAGATCAGCCCCAGCATTTT
CDR3aa: CASSFTGTDQPQHF
j_gene: TRBJ1-5
v_gene: TRBV6-5
abundance: few
d_gene: TRBD1

CDR3nt: TGTGCCAGCTCAACAAGCGGCCAGAACACCGGGGAGCTGTTTTTT
CDR3aa: CASSTSGQNTGELFF
j_gene: TRBJ2-2
v_gene: TRBV18
abundance: NA
d_gene: NA

CDR3nt: TGTGCCAGCAGCTTGGAGGGGACAGGGAGTCAGCCCCAGCATTTT
CDR3aa: CASSLEGTGSQPQHF
j_gene: TRBJ1-5
v_gene: TRBV5-5
abundance: few
d_gene: TRBD1

CDR3nt: TGTGCCAGCAGCTTGATCGGCGGGAGTAAATCCAATGAGCAGTTCTTC
CDR3aa: CASSLIGGSKSNEQFF
j_gene: TRBJ2-1
v_gene: TRBV5-6
abundance: few
d_gene: TRBD2

CDR3nt: TGCGCCAGCAGTGGACAGGGGAATGAAAAACTGTTTTTT
CDR3aa: CASSGQGNEKLFF
j_gene: TRBJ1-4
v_gene: TRBV10-2
abundance: NA
d_gene: TRBD1

CDR3nt: TGTGCCATCATGACTAAGGATAGTAACGAGCAGTACTTC
CDR3aa: CAIMTKDSNEQYF
j_gene: TRBJ2-7
v_gene: TRBV10-3
abundance: NA
d_gene: NA

CDR3nt: TGCGCCAGCAGCCAGCCCGACAGGCTAGGAAACACCATATATTTT
CDR3aa: CASSQPDRLGNTIYF
j_gene: TRBJ1-3
v_gene: TRBV4-1
abundance: NA
d_gene: NA

CDR3nt: TGTGCCAGTAGTTCACGACGAGCCGGGACAGGTGGAGAAAAACTGTTTTTT
CDR3aa: CASSSRRAGTGGEKLFF
j_gene: TRBJ1-4
v_gene: TRBV19
abundance: NA
d_gene: TRBD1

CDR3nt: TGTGCCAGCAGCTTGGGTATCGCGCCGAACACCGGGGAGCTGTTTTTT
CDR3aa: CASSLGIAPNTGELFF
j_gene: TRBJ2-2
v_gene: TRBV5-4
abundance: NA
d_gene: NA